The 27 T cell receptor beta chains below were found in one sample sequenced in a study of glioma-infiltrating T cells. The iRepertoire nested amplicon-rescue multiplex PCR amplified TCR alpha and beta CDR3s from RNA. TCRdb passed the multiplex PCR reads through MiXCR, listing each CDR3 protein once. The sample lists around 20,000 distinct CDR3 sequences; roughly 25% were seen once. The sample comprised glioma tissue, nonneoplastic brain tissue, or PBMCs (not recorded which). The receptors here all came from a human donor with low-grade glioma or glioblastoma, undergoing nonglioma brain surgery, or in good health (not recorded which).

This clonotype was detected many times. This chain connects TRBV11-2 to TRBJ1-2; D is possibly TRBD1 (6 bases). This CDR3 has 16 residues. Trimming pared 5 bases from V and 4 bases from J, leaving 20 bases between. CDR1 and CDR2 (germline): SGHAT, FQNNGV. CDR3 loop: CASSPNPTGLGYGYTF. The CDR3 region has the DNA TGTGCCAGCAGCCCGAACCCAACAGGGTTAGGCTATGGCTACACCTTC.

The chain links TRBV6-2 or TRBV6-3 to TRBJ2-3, with D perhaps being TRBD1 or TRBD2 (5 bases each). Germline V gene lookup returns CDR1 MNHEY and CDR2 SVGEGT. This CDR3 has 18 amino acids. Between the trimmed V and J ends, which lost 1 base and 0 bases, there was a span of 17 bases. As DNA, the CDR3 is TGTGCCAGCAGTTACTACCATTTTCAGGGACCTAGCACAGATACGCAGTATTTT. This gives the protein CASSYYHFQGPSTDTQYF.

For this clonotype: Germline and junction disagree at one end, which may indicate a read error. The V gene is TRBV7-7, the J gene TRBJ2-5; possibly TRBD1 for D (6 bases). This CDR3 has 15 residues. Germline V lookup: CDR1 SSHAT, CDR2 FNYEAQ (reference sequence). The DNA of the CDR3 is TGTGCTAGCAGCCCTAATACAGGGAGTGAGGAGACCCAGTACTTC. Protein product: CASSPNTGSEETQYF.

In its sample, this clonotype was seen once. The rearrangement joins TRBV27 to TRBJ2-1, with 8 bases aligning to TRBD1. Trimming removed 5 bases from V and 8 bases from J; junction bases left unmatched: 8. This CDR3 has 14 amino acids. Germline lookup yields CDR1 MNHEY and CDR2 SMNVEV (reference sequence). The CDR3 region is CASSDPGGTDEQFF. The CDR3 DNA is TGTGCCAGCAGTGATCCAGGGGGCACCGATGAGCAGTTCTTC.

A note on this clonotype: This clone may be a read error of a much larger clone one base away. This chain's CDR3 is CSVTAQDYKQYF. The CDR3 bases are TGCAGTGTTACCGCGCAGGACTACAAGCAGTACTTC. The V and J genes are TRBV20-1 and TRBJ2-7, with a tentative D call TRBD2 (6 bases). From germline, CDR1 is DFQATT and CDR2 SNEGSKA (reference sequence). CDR3 length: 12 amino acids.

This clonotype is deemed medium-sized (0.01 to 0.1%). The DNA of the CDR3 is TGCGCCAGCAGCCAAGGCTCAGCGGGGAGCTCCTACAATGAGCAGTTCTTC. It encodes CASSQGSAGSSYNEQFF. This rearrangement joins TRBV4-3 to TRBJ2-1, with 7 bases identical to TRBD2. V gave up 1 base and J gave up 0 bases; unmatched junction bases: 6. The CDR3 spans 17 residues. CDR1 and CDR2 (germline): LGHNA, YSLEER.

This clonotype occurred many times. The genes are TRBV24-1 and TRBJ2-1; 10 bases map to TRBD1. The ends lost 3 bases at V and 4 bases at J; junction bases unmatched: 2. Germline V gives CDR1 KGHDR, CDR2 SFDVKD. CDR3 length equals 15 residues. CDR3 bases: TGTGCCACCAGTGATCCGGGACAGGGGTACAATGAGCAGTTCTTC. Amino acid sequence: CATSDPGQGYNEQFF.

This clonotype was picked up many times. The chain uses TRBV18 and TRBJ2-5; D unclear. The CDR3 totals 14 residues. Germline CDR1 and CDR2: KGHSH and LQKENI. Trimming took off 1 base at V and 5 bases at J, with 11 bases between the two ends. In DNA form, the CDR3 reads TGTGCCAGCTCACCACAGAACAGCGTCGAGACCCAGTACTTC. Protein: CASSPQNSVETQYF.

This clonotype has a handful of counts. This chain connects TRBV20-1 to TRBJ2-1; 8 nucleotides line up with TRBD2. The CDR3 loop spans 15 amino acids. Trimming took 0 bases from V and 7 from J; bases not matched to a gene: 8. Germline V gene data show CDR1 as DFQATT and CDR2 as SNEGSKA (reference sequence). The chain's CDR3 is CSARDDGGALNEQFF. The CDR3 nucleotides are TGCAGTGCTAGAGACGACGGGGGGGCTTTGAATGAGCAGTTCTTC.

This clonotype was observed a handful of times. A read error may explain this, as a much larger clone is one base away. The chain is built from TRBV27 and TRBJ1-4; 8 bases agree with TRBD1. The CDR3 is 14 residues long. CDR1 is MNHEY and CDR2 is SMNVEV in the germline V gene (reference sequence). V lost 4 bases and J lost 10; bases outside the gene matches: 8. The CDR3 nucleotides are TGTGCCAGCAGTTGGGACAGGAGTGGGGGAAAACTGTTTTTT. This translates into CASSWDRSGGKLFF. The complete variable domain, with remaining parts taken from reference TRBV27 and TRBJ1-4, reads EAQVTQNPRYLITVTGKKLTVTCSQNMNHEYMSWYRQDPGLGLRQIYYSMNVEVTDKGDVPEGYKVSRKEKRNFPLILESPSPNQTSLYFCASSWDRSGGKLFFGSGTQLSVL.

The rearrangement uses TRBV11-2 and TRBJ1-2; 10 nucleotides match TRBD1. Per the germline V gene, CDR1 is SGHAT and CDR2 is FQNNGV. There are 16 residues in the CDR3. Trimming cost V 4 bases and J 8 bases; bases outside gene matches: 13. CDR3 amino acids: CASSSNRDRGNYGYTF. CDR3 nucleotides: TGTGCCAGCAGCTCGAACCGGGACAGGGGAAATTACGGCTACACCTTC.

About this clonotype itself: A much larger clone lies a single base off, so this may be a read error. The V call is TRBV6-1, the J call TRBJ1-2, with D possibly TRBD1 on 5 matching bases. The length of the CDR3 is 13 residues. Germline values: CDR1 MNHNS, CDR2 SASEGT. CDR3 sequence reads: CAGSPGAGYGYTF. CDR3 nucleotide sequence: TGTGCCGGCAGCCCCGGGGCGGGCTATGGCTACACCTTC.

This clonotype was counted only a few times. This chain joins TRBV2 and TRBJ1-5; D is unresolved. CDR1 SNHLY and CDR2 FYNNEI come from the germline V gene. Trimming removed 8 bases from V and 2 bases from J, with 13 bases in between. This CDR3 has 14 residues. In DNA, the CDR3 is TGTGCCAGCGCGGGAGGCGCCGGCAATCAGCCCCAGCATTTT. The encoded protein is CASAGGAGNQPQHF.

This clonotype is labeled as large (0.1 to 1%). V is TRBV20-1 and J is TRBJ1-1; D uncertain. The V and J ends lost 0 bases and 2 bases respectively, with 4 bases between them. The CDR3 contains 12 residues. The V gene's germline CDR1 is DFQATT and CDR2 SNEGSKA (reference sequence). The CDR3 reads CSARDGNTEAFF. In nucleotides, the CDR3 is TGCAGTGCTAGAGATGGAAACACTGAAGCTTTCTTT.

This clonotype is medium-sized (0.01 to 0.1%) within its sample. This chain links TRBV6-1 with TRBJ2-1; either TRBD1 or TRBD2 may supply D (5 bases each). Trimming took off 7 bases at V and 8 bases at J, with 18 bases between the two ends. CDR3 length: 14 amino acids. Germline V gene sequence: CDR1 MNHNS, CDR2 SASEGT. This chain's CDR3 is CASNDGAHFDEQFF. CDR3 in DNA: TGTGCCAGCAACGACGGGGCGCATTTCGATGAGCAGTTCTTC.

This clonotype was recorded many times. The gene calls are TRBV20-1 and TRBJ1-5, with 7 bases fitting TRBD1. The germline V gene has CDR1 DFQATT and CDR2 SNEGSKA (reference sequence). The CDR3 extends over 14 amino acids. V dropped 3 bases and J dropped 5; count of bases not matched to a gene: 7. The CDR3 DNA reads as TGCAGTGCTAGTTCGACAGGGCCCCATCAGCCCCAGCATTTT. This codes for CSASSTGPHQPQHF.

This clonotype was seen repeatedly, ten times or more. The J gene is TRBJ2-3, the V gene TRBV28; TRBD2 aligns across 10 bases. The CDR3 loop spans 17 amino acids. Germline V lookup: CDR1 MDHEN, CDR2 SYDVKM. V was pared by 1 base and J by 0 bases, with 4 bases of the junction left unmatched. The CDR3 protein is CASSLFSGGASTDTQYF. The CDR3, as DNA: TGTGCCAGCAGTTTATTCAGCGGGGGGGCTAGCACAGATACGCAGTATTTT.

This clonotype has a handful of counts. This chain uses TRBV2 with TRBJ1-5, with 7 bases fitting TRBD1. J lost 6 bases, V lost 6 bases, and 8 bases had no gene match. The CDR3 is 14 amino acids. Germline CDR1 SNHLY, CDR2 FYNNEI. The CDR3 region is CASRRTGGSQPQHF. The CDR3, as DNA: TGTGCCAGCAGGCGGACAGGAGGTAGTCAGCCCCAGCATTTT. The full variable domain, with the rest looked up from reference TRBV2 and TRBJ1-5, is EPEVTQTPSHQVTQMGQEVILRCVPISNHLYFYWYRQILGQKVEFLVSFYNNEISEKSEIFDDQFSVERPDGSNFTLKIRSTKLEDSAMYFCASRRTGGSQPQHFGDGTRLSIL.

This clonotype is medium-sized (0.01 to 0.1%). J is TRBJ1-6 and V is TRBV20-1; TRBD1 matches 9 bases. V trimming: 1 base; J trimming: 10 bases; junction bases outside the gene matches: 5. The germline gives CDR1 DFQATT, CDR2 SNEGSKA (reference sequence). The CDR3 extends over 14 amino acids. CDR3 in DNA: TGCAGTGCTAGAGCGGGACAGGGCGGCTCACCCCTCCACTTT. Amino acid sequence: CSARAGQGGSPLHF.

This clonotype appeared a few times. This chain links TRBV7-9 with TRBJ2-7, with a possible D match to TRBD1 (6 bases). The CDR3 has 19 residues. V was trimmed by 1 base and J by 2 bases, leaving 24 bases between them. Germline assignment: CDR1 SEHNR and CDR2 FQNEAQ (reference sequence). CDR3 in DNA: TGTGCCAGCAGCTTAGGTAGGCCCCGGGACATCTTATCTACCTACGAGCAGTACTTC. It specifies CASSLGRPRDILSTYEQYF.

In this sample, this clonotype turned up many times. The CDR3 loop reads CSANPGPRETQYF. For the CDR3, the DNA is TGCAGTGCTAACCCCGGGCCCAGGGAGACCCAGTACTTC. The rearrangement uses TRBV20-1 and TRBJ2-5, with D uncertain. The CDR3 extends over 13 amino acids. V shed 4 bases and J shed 5 bases, with 14 bases lying between them. The germline V gene encodes CDR1 DFQATT and CDR2 SNEGSKA (reference sequence).

Comment on this clonotype: A junction boundary mismatches the germline segment, possibly from a read error. The J gene is TRBJ2-3, the V gene TRBV7-2, with D uncertain. Germline CDR1 SGHTA, CDR2 FQGNSA. CDR3 length: 12 residues. CDR3 in amino acids: CARSVDTDTQYF. In nucleotides, the CDR3 is TGTGCCCGCAGCGTAGACACAGATACGCAGTATTTT.

CDR3 sequence reads: CASSDGQNTEAFF. The CDR3 DNA reads as TGTGCCAGCAGTGACGGACAGAACACTGAAGCTTTCTTT. V and J are TRBV6-1 and TRBJ1-1; a weak D match, TRBD1 (5 bases). Germline CDR1 MNHNS, CDR2 SASEGT. Trimming cost V 3 bases and J 1 base, with 6 bases left between them. This CDR3 has 13 residues.

This clonotype was picked up a small number of times. The genes are TRBV30 and TRBJ2-5; D gene unclear. The CDR3 contains 12 residues. V dropped 3 bases and J dropped 0 bases, with 5 bases sitting between them. Germline V gene data show CDR1 as GTSNPN and CDR2 as SVGIG (reference sequence). In DNA form, the CDR3 reads TGTGCCTGGAGGAGAAACCAAGAGACCCAGTACTTC. Residues: CAWRRNQETQYF. The whole variable domain, filled in from reference TRBV30 and TRBJ2-5, reads SQTIHQWPATLVQPVGSPLSLECTVEGTSNPNLYWYRQAAGRGLQLLFYSVGIGQISSEVPQNLSASRPQDRQFILSSKKLLLSDSGFYLCAWRRNQETQYFGPGTRLLVL.

This chain joins TRBV16 and TRBJ1-5, with D perhaps TRBD1 (5 bases). V dropped 2 bases and J dropped 9 bases, with 5 bases sitting between them. In germline, CDR1 is KGHSY, CDR2 FQNENV. The CDR3 is 11 amino acids. The CDR3 protein is CASSQRGPQHF. The CDR3, as DNA: TGTGCCAGCAGCCAAAGGGGGCCCCAGCATTTT.

This clonotype occurred many times. V is TRBV6-1 and J is TRBJ2-5, with 9 nucleotides matching TRBD2. The CDR3 extends over 16 amino acids. The germline gives CDR1 MNHNS, CDR2 SASEGT. The junction had 12 bases not matched to a gene; V was cut back by 6 bases and J by 4 bases. The CDR3 sequence is CASREPGLAIRETQYF. DNA for the CDR3: TGTGCCAGCAGAGAACCGGGACTAGCTATTAGAGAGACCCAGTACTTC.

This chain links TRBV5-8 with TRBJ1-2; 10 positions match TRBD1. Germline V gene lookup returns CDR1 SGHTS and CDR2 YDEGEE. J gave up 10 bases and V 4 bases, and 16 bases lay outside the gene matches. The CDR3 consists of 16 residues. The CDR3 nucleotides read TGTGCCAGCAGCCCCCGGGACAGGGGACCAATTCTAGACTACACCTTC. Translation: CASSPRDRGPILDYTF.